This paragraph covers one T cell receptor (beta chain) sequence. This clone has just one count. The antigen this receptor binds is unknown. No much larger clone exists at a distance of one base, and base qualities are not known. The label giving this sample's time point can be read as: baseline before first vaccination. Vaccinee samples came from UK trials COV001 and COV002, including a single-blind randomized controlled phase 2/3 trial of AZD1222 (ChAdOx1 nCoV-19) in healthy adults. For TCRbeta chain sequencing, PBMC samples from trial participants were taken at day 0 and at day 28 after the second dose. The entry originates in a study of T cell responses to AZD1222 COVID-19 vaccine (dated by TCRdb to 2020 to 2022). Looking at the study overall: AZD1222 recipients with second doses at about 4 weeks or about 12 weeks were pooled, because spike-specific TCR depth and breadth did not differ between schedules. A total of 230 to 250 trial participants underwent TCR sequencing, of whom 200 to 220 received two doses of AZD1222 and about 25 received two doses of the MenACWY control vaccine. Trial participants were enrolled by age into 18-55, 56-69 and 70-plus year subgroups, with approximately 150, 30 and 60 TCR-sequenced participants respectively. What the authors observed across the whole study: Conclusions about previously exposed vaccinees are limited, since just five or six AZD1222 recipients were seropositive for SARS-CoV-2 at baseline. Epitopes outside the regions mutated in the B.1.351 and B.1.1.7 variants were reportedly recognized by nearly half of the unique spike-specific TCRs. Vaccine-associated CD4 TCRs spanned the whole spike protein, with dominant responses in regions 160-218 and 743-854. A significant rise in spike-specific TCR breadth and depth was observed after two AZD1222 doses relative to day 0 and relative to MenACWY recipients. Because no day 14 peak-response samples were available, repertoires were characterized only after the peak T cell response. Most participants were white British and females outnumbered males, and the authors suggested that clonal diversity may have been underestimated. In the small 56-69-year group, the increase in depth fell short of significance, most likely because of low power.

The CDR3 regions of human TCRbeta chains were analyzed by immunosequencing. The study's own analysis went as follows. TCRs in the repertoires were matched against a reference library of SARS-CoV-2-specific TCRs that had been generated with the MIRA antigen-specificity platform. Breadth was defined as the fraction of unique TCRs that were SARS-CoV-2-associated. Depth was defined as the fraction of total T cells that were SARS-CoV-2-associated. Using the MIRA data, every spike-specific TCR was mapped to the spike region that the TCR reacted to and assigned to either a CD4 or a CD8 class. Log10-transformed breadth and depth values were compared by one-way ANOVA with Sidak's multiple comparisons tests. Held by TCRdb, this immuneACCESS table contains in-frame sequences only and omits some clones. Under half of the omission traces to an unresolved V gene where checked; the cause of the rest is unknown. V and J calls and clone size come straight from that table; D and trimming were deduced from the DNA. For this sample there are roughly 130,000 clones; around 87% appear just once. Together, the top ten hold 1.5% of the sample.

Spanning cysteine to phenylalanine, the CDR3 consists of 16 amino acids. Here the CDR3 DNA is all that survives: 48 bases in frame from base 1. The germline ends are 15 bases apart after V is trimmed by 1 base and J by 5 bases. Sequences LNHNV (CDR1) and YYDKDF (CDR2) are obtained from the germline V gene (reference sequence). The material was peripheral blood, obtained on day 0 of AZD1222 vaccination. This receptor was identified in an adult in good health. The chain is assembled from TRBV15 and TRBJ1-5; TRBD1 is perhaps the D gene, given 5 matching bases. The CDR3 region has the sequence CATSRAGTHDDQPQHF. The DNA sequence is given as TGTGCCACCAGCAGAGCCGGGACCCACGATGATCAGCCCCAGCATTTT.